A single sample is the source of the 13 T cell receptor beta chains below, sequenced in a study of shared clonotypes between healthy human individuals. Naive CD8 cells comprised CD45RO-negative, CCR7-positively selected cells, excluding terminally differentiated effector memory CD45RA+ cells. The table came from immunoSEQ multiplex PCR; TCRdb's copy has only in-frame clones and leaves some out. Of roughly 2 million clones listed, about 95% are singletons. The sample taken for sequencing was naive CD8+ T cells sorted from blood. These receptors were obtained from a man between 18 and 29 years old in good health.

This chain links TRBV5-6 with TRBJ2-7; the match to TRBD2 covers 10 bases. The J segment lost 2 bases and the V segment lost 5 bases, leaving 10 bases of the junction unmatched. Germline V gives CDR1 SGHDT, CDR2 YYEEEE. This CDR3 region has 16 residues. In nucleotides, the CDR3 is TGTGCCAGCAGGCAAGAAGGACTAGCGGCCCCCTACGAGCAGTACTTC. This translates into CASRQEGLAAPYEQYF. Together with reference TRBV5-6 and TRBJ2-7, the CDR3 gives the full variable domain: DAGVTQSPTHLIKTRGQQVTLRCSPKSGHDTVSWYQQALGQGPQFIFQYYEEEERQRGNFPDRFSGHQFPNYSSELNVNALLLGDSALYLCASRQEGLAAPYEQYFGPGTRLTVT.

V and J are TRBV28 and TRBJ2-7, with D perhaps TRBD1 or TRBD2 (5 bases each). Germline V lookup: CDR1 MDHEN, CDR2 SYDVKM. V gave up 5 bases and J gave up 2 bases, with 13 bases separating them. This CDR3 region has 14 residues. CDR3 nucleotide sequence: TGTGCCAGCAGTCCCGGGACGTCCGCCTACGAGCAGTACTTC. Encoded protein: CASSPGTSAYEQYF.

V usage is TRBV4-3 and J usage is TRBJ2-7; tentative D call: TRBD1 (7 bases). Trimming took 4 bases from V and 3 from J, leaving 19 bases between them. The germline V gene encodes CDR1 LGHNA and CDR2 YSLEER. The CDR3 runs 16 residues. The CDR3 nucleotides are TGCGCCAGCAGCCCTTTCGGCCAGGGGGGCTTCTACGAGCAGTACTTC. Encoded protein: CASSPFGQGGFYEQYF.

The chain links TRBV7-9 to TRBJ2-7; the D gene could be TRBD1 or TRBD2 (5 bases each). V was clipped by 1 base and J by 5 bases, with 12 bases between them. The CDR3 sequence is 14 residues long. Germline lookup yields CDR1 SEHNR and CDR2 FQNEAQ (reference sequence). The CDR3 region has the DNA TGTGCCAGCAGCTTAGAGGGACGGGGCCACGAGCAGTACTTC. Its protein product is CASSLEGRGHEQYF.

The chain is built from TRBV2 and TRBJ1-4; D is possibly TRBD1 (6 bases). Germline V lookup: CDR1 SNHLY, CDR2 FYNNEI. The CDR3 extends over 16 amino acids. Trimming stripped 3 bases from V and 8 bases from J, with 19 bases between. CDR3 bases: TGTGCCAGCAGTGATGTAGGGGGTACAGGTGGCGAAAAACTGTTTTTT. It encodes CASSDVGGTGGEKLFF.

This chain uses TRBV7-2 with TRBJ2-7; D may be TRBD1 or TRBD2 (5 bases each). The ends were cut back, 5 bases at V and 4 bases at J, with 18 bases in the middle. Germline CDR1 SGHTA, CDR2 FQGNSA. This CDR3 has 15 residues. This chain's CDR3 is CASSPGQAGAYEQYF. The CDR3 nucleotides are TGTGCCAGCAGCCCAGGCCAGGCCGGGGCTTACGAGCAGTACTTC.

The V gene is TRBV4-1, the J gene TRBJ2-1; maybe TRBD2 (5 bases). This CDR3 has 14 residues. V lost 3 bases and J 3 bases, leaving 9 bases between the germline ends. Germline values: CDR1 MGHRA, CDR2 YSYEKL. The CDR3 bases are TGCGCCAGCAGCCACGGACTGCACTACAATGAGCAGTTCTTC. Protein: CASSHGLHYNEQFF.

The chain combines TRBV12-2 with TRBJ1-2. TRBV12-2 is classified as a pseudogene. The CDR3 covers 13 residues. This chain's CDR3 is CASRLKRDRGYTF. For the CDR3, the DNA is TGTGCAAGTCGCTTAAAGAGGGACCGCGGCTACACCTTC.

The chain is built from TRBV7-2 and TRBJ2-3, with TRBD2 matching 7 bases. CDR3 length equals 14 residues. V shed 3 bases, J shed 15 bases, and the junction held 15 bases outside the gene matches. CDR1 is SGHTA, CDR2 FQGNSA, per germline. The CDR3 sequence: CASSLGTKDYAVYF. CDR3 DNA sequence: TGTGCCAGCAGCTTGGGGACTAAAGACTACGCAGTATATTTT.

This rearrangement joins TRBV28 to TRBJ1-2; 7 bases are a match to TRBD1. V lost 6 bases and J lost 1; bases outside the gene matches: 14. The CDR3 consists of 17 residues. CDR1 and CDR2 (germline): MDHEN, SYDVKM. CDR3 residues: CASSPYSGTVLNYGYTF. In DNA, the CDR3 is TGTGCCAGCAGCCCCTATTCCGGGACAGTGCTTAACTATGGCTACACCTTC.

The chain employs TRBV30 and TRBJ1-1; D ambiguous. This CDR3 has 11 amino acids. The germline V and J ends were trimmed by 6 bases and 4 bases, with 9 bases remaining between them. Germline V lookup: CDR1 GTSNPN, CDR2 SVGIG (reference sequence). The CDR3 sequence is CACSSGTEAFF. The CDR3 DNA is TGTGCCTGTAGTTCAGGCACTGAAGCTTTCTTT.

Only one count was recorded for this clone. This rearrangement joins TRBV2 to TRBJ2-5; no firm D call. Trimming cost V 5 bases and J 2 bases, with 18 bases left between them. Germline CDR1 and CDR2: SNHLY and FYNNEI. The CDR3 totals 16 residues. DNA of the CDR3: TGTGCCAGCAGTCGTAAGGACGCCGATAATCAAGAGACCCAGTACTTC. Translation: CASSRKDADNQETQYF.

Comments on this clone: This may be a read error, as it is one base from a much larger clone. Other DNA sequences in this specimen translate into the identical CDR3. The chain couples TRBV7-9 to TRBJ1-1; D is uncertain. This CDR3 is built from 13 residues. CDR1 and CDR2 (germline): SEHNR, FQNEAQ (reference sequence). V lost 0 bases and J lost 1, with 3 bases in between. The CDR3 loop is CASSLAGNTEAFF. As DNA, the CDR3 is TGTGCCAGCAGCTTAGCAGGGAACACTGAAGCTTTCTTT.